This T cell receptor beta chain is from a study of T cell repertoires in cytomegalovirus infection. At the level of the study: Public signatures in TCR beta pointed to CMV infection and matching HLA type.

Germline V gene sequence: CDR1 SGDLS, CDR2 YYNGEE. The CDR3 is 18 residues long. The V end lost 3 bases, the J end lost 4 bases, and 25 bases lay between the germline ends. In TCRdb, the reads were re-called with MiXCR into one record per CDR3 protein. Seen here are around 240,000 distinct CDR3 sequences, roughly 22% observed once, and the top ten hold around a sixth. The sequence was obtained from a human donor in good health (CMV status not recorded). Some clones in this sample may be carry-over from other donors' samples. Sequencing was done on a sample of CD8+ T cells from PBMCs. This chain links TRBV9 with TRBJ1-2, with a possible D match to TRBD1 (6 bases). CDR3 region: CASSGPRLAAGQAYGYTF. CDR3 in DNA: TGTGCCAGCAGCGGCCCCCGGCTAGCGGCGGGACAAGCCTATGGCTACACCTTC. The full variable domain, in which reference TRBV9 and TRBJ1-2 provide the parts outside the CDR3, is DSGVTQTPKHLITATGQRVTLRCSPRSGDLSVYWYQQSLDQGLQFLIQYYNGEERAKGNILERFSAQQFPDLHSELNLSSLELGDSALYFCASSGPRLAAGQAYGYTFGSGTRLTVV.